One sample yielded the 20 T cell receptor beta chains listed below, sequenced in a study of blood T cell repertoires in COVID-19. The table came from immunoSEQ multiplex PCR; TCRdb's copy has only in-frame clones and leaves some out. This sample carries roughly 170,000 clones, 70% to 80% of them seen once, and the ten largest clones take 8.1%. What was sequenced was peripheral blood. Receptor source: a woman between 55 and 75 years old with COVID-19, enrolled during active disease.

The table lists this clone with a count of one. The rearrangement joins TRBV5-4 to TRBJ1-1, with 9 bases aligning to TRBD1. The trim removed 4 bases at V and 4 bases at J, leaving 8 bases unmatched. The CDR3 is made up of 15 amino acids. Germline loops: CDR1 SGHNT, CDR2 YYREEE (reference sequence). Here the CDR3 DNA reads TGTGCCAGCAGCGACCGACAGGGGGGCGGCACTGAAGCTTTCTTT. Its translation is CASSDRQGGGTEAFF.

The rearrangement uses TRBV7-2 and TRBJ2-1, with a weak D call TRBD2 (6 bases). Per the germline V gene, CDR1 is SGHTA and CDR2 is FQGNSA. This CDR3 spans 16 amino acids. The germline V and J ends were trimmed by 3 bases and 8 bases, with 20 bases remaining between them. CDR3 nucleotide sequence: TGTGCCAGCAGCTTTCCCGGGACTGCTGTTATCGATGAGCAGTTCTTC. Translated, it gives CASSFPGTAVIDEQFF. Using reference TRBV7-2 and TRBJ2-1 for the parts outside the CDR3, the full variable domain is GAGVSQSPSNKVTEKGKDVELRCDPISGHTALYWYRQSLGQGLEFLIYFQGNSAPDKSGLPSDRFSAERTGGSVSTLTIQRTQQEDSAVYLCASSFPGTAVIDEQFFGPGTRLTVL.

In this sample, this clone turned up once. V is TRBV3-1 (or the pseudogene TRBV3-2) and J is TRBJ2-7; TRBD1 matches at 9 bases. Germline V CDR1 and CDR2: LGHDT, YNNKEL (reference sequence). This CDR3 spans 12 amino acids. V shed 3 bases, J shed 10 bases, and the junction held 4 bases outside the gene matches. The CDR3 DNA follows: TGTGCCAGCAGCCATGGACAGGGGATCCAGTACTTC. Translated, it gives CASSHGQGIQYF.

This clone appeared a single time. The chain has TRBV28 and TRBJ1-4; D might be TRBD1 (6 bases). Germline-derived CDR1 and CDR2 are MDHEN and SYDVKM. CDR3 size: 14 residues. The V and J ends lost 7 bases and 4 bases respectively, with 13 bases between them. As DNA, the CDR3 is TGTGCCAGCACCAAGGGGGATGATAATGAAAAACTGTTTTTT. Its protein product is CASTKGDDNEKLFF.

V and J are TRBV27 and TRBJ1-2, with 7 bases identical to TRBD1. Germline CDR1 reads MNHEY; CDR2 reads SMNVEV (reference sequence). V lost 5 bases and J lost 8; bases outside the gene matches: 8. This CDR3 has 13 residues. CDR3 region: CASSTRQGGGYTF. The CDR3 coding sequence is TGTGCCAGCAGTACCCGACAGGGTGGAGGCTACACCTTC.

This clone was detected a few times. The V and J genes are TRBV19 and TRBJ2-1; 10 bases align to TRBD2. Germline lookup yields CDR1 LNHDA and CDR2 SQIVND (reference sequence). With V trimmed by 10 bases and J by 1 base, 4 bases remained unmatched. The CDR3 has 14 amino acids. CDR3 sequence: CATSGGRSYNEQFF. CDR3 coding DNA: TGTGCCACTAGCGGGGGTAGGTCCTACAATGAGCAGTTCTTC.

This clone came up once. The V and J genes are TRBV11-3 and TRBJ2-3; tentative D call: TRBD2 (6 bases). Germline V gene data show CDR1 as SGHNT and CDR2 as YENEEA. V lost 5 bases, J lost 2 bases, and 11 bases lay in between. The CDR3 covers 14 residues. The CDR3 DNA reads as TGTGCCAGCAGCCCGAGGGACTCCACAGATACGCAGTATTTT. Its protein product is CASSPRDSTDTQYF.

The chain combines TRBV7-8 with TRBJ1-2; a weak D match, TRBD1 (5 bases). The CDR3 runs to 15 residues. V gave up 1 base and J gave up 7 bases, with 16 bases separating them. Germline V gene data show CDR1 as SGHVS and CDR2 as FQNEAQ. The DNA of the CDR3 is TGTGCCAGCAGCTTAGGGGCCGCAGGGCAGGGTGGCTACACCTTC. It codes for CASSLGAAGQGGYTF.

The chain uses TRBV4-3 and TRBJ1-3, with 10 bases lining up with TRBD1. The CDR3 totals 17 residues. Germline CDR1 is LGHNA and CDR2 is YSLEER. V shed 5 bases and J 4 bases; nucleotides not matched to a gene: 11. The CDR3 DNA reads TGCGCCAGCAGCGCGCGTCGACAGGGGGCCAGGGGAAACACCATATATTTT. Translated, it gives CASSARRQGARGNTIYF.

This clone was seen a few times. The J gene is TRBJ2-7, the V gene TRBV11-2; D might be TRBD2 (6 bases). Trimming took off 0 bases at V and 6 bases at J, with 21 bases between the two ends. Germline CDR1 SGHAT, CDR2 FQNNGV. This CDR3 has 17 residues. This CDR3 reads CASSLDFGRRWGVEQYV. Written as DNA, the CDR3 is TGTGCCAGCAGCTTAGATTTCGGGCGAAGATGGGGGGTCGAGCAGTACGTC.

The chain combines TRBV9 with TRBJ2-3; 11 bases agree with TRBD2. CDR1 is SGDLS, CDR2 YYNGEE, per germline. V shed 3 bases and J 2 bases; nucleotides not matched to a gene: 5. CDR3 length: 16 amino acids. The CDR3, as DNA: TGTGCCAGCAGCGCACTAGCGGGGGCCATCACAGATACGCAGTATTTT. This encodes CASSALAGAITDTQYF. The whole variable domain, remainder taken from reference TRBV9 and TRBJ2-3, is DSGVTQTPKHLITATGQRVTLRCSPRSGDLSVYWYQQSLDQGLQFLIQYYNGEERAKGNILERFSAQQFPDLHSELNLSSLELGDSALYFCASSALAGAITDTQYFGPGTRLTVL.

The V gene is TRBV19, the J gene TRBJ2-1, with 7 bases fitting TRBD1. The CDR3 totals 13 residues. Trimming at V came to 9 bases and at J to 4 bases, leaving 6 bases not matched to a gene. The germline CDR1 and CDR2 sequences are LNHDA and SQIVND (reference sequence). The chain's CDR3 is CASRDRSYNEQFF. DNA of the CDR3: TGTGCCAGCCGGGACAGAAGTTACAATGAGCAGTTCTTC.

This clone was picked up many times. The V and J genes are TRBV28 and TRBJ2-5, with 10 positions matching TRBD1. CDR1 and CDR2 from the germline V gene are MDHEN and SYDVKM. Losses at the gene ends were 5 bases for V and 6 bases for J; bases not matched to a gene: 9. The CDR3 extends over 15 amino acids. The CDR3 region has the DNA TGTGCCAGCAGTCGGACAGGGGGTACGGGTAAGACCCAGTACTTC. Translation gives CASSRTGGTGKTQYF.

J is TRBJ1-2 and V is TRBV3-1 (or the pseudogene TRBV3-2); weak D call: TRBD1 (6 bases). Trimming took off 4 bases at V and 2 bases at J, with 8 bases between the two ends. Germline CDR1 and CDR2: LGHDT and YNNKEL (reference sequence). The CDR3 contains 13 residues. CDR3 nucleotide sequence: TGTGCCAGCAGCCGGACAGTCAACTATGGCTACACCTTC. This gives the protein CASSRTVNYGYTF.

This chain joins TRBV7-2 and TRBJ1-2, with TRBD1 matching over 11 bases. The ends lost 5 bases at V and 6 bases at J; junction bases unmatched: 8. The CDR3 consists of 15 residues. Germline lookup yields CDR1 SGHTA and CDR2 FQGNSA. The DNA of the CDR3 is TGTGCCAGCAGCATCCACGGGACAGGGGGAGATGGCTACACCTTC. Protein: CASSIHGTGGDGYTF. The full variable domain, completed using reference TRBV7-2 and TRBJ1-2, is GAGVSQSPSNKVTEKGKDVELRCDPISGHTALYWYRQSLGQGLEFLIYFQGNSAPDKSGLPSDRFSAERTGGSVSTLTIQRTQQEDSAVYLCASSIHGTGGDGYTFGSGTRLTVV.

This rearrangement joins TRBV13 to TRBJ2-7; no reliable D call. CDR3 size: 13 residues. The germline gives CDR1 PRHDT, CDR2 FYEKMQ (reference sequence). V was pared by 2 bases and J by 1 base, with 6 bases between. The CDR3 loop is CASSLSLSYEQYF. CDR3 nucleotide sequence: TGTGCCAGCAGCTTAAGCCTGTCCTACGAGCAGTACTTC.

The chain links TRBV6-1 to TRBJ2-5; D is unclear. Germline CDR1 and CDR2: MNHNS and SASEGT. CDR3 length equals 11 residues. Between the trimmed V and J ends, which lost 2 bases and 7 bases, there was a span of 5 bases. The CDR3 here is CASSEIGTQYF. The DNA of the CDR3 is TGTGCCAGCAGTGAAATCGGGACCCAGTACTTC.

This clone was observed a single time. V usage is TRBV7-9 and J usage is TRBJ2-1; perhaps TRBD2 as D (5 bases). This CDR3 is 16 amino acids long. V gave up 5 bases and J gave up 3 bases, with 17 bases separating them. Germline V lookup: CDR1 SEHNR, CDR2 FQNEAQ (reference sequence). The CDR3 coding sequence is TGTGCCAGCAGCCCAGTCACGGGATACCTCTACAATGAGCAGTTCTTC. As protein: CASSPVTGYLYNEQFF.

J is TRBJ1-2 and V is TRBV5-1; weak D call: TRBD1 (5 bases). CDR1 is SGHRS, CDR2 YFSETQ, per germline. This CDR3 contains 12 residues. V was cut by 5 bases and J by 4 bases, with 9 bases left in between. CDR3: CASSFTGYGYTF. DNA of the CDR3: TGCGCCAGCAGTTTCACAGGCTATGGCTACACCTTC.

The chain links TRBV28 to TRBJ1-2, with TRBD1 as a possible D gene (5 bases). CDR3 length equals 12 residues. V was pared by 6 bases and J by 12 bases, with 17 bases between. From germline, CDR1 is MDHEN and CDR2 SYDVKM. CDR3 coding DNA: TGTGCCAGCAGATTGGGCGGGGGAAAGGACACCTTC. Translated, it gives CASRLGGGKDTF.